A selection of T cell receptor beta chains follows, all from one sample in a study of T cell responses to AZD1222 COVID-19 vaccine. Generated by immunoSEQ multiplex PCR, the TCRdb table keeps only in-frame clones and is missing some. The sample lists approximately 140,000 clones, 75% to 95% occurring once. Sequenced here: peripheral blood, sampled on day 0 of MenACWY control vaccination. Source of these receptors: an adult in good health. Each CDR3 is given with its conserved first and last residue. D genes are given only for firm matches. Size is stated for part of the rows, as once, few or many counts, or as a class when the clone is expanded.

D gene	J gene	V gene	clone size	CDR3 DNA	CDR3 protein
TRBD1	TRBJ2-1	TRBV11-2	-	TGTGCCAGCAGTCGACAGGGGGAGGTGTTCAATGAGCAGTTCTTC	CASSRQGEVFNEQFF
-	TRBJ1-2	TRBV25-1	once	TGTGCCAGCAGTGACCGACCCAGGGTTGGCGAGGGCTACACCTTC	CASSDRPRVGEGYTF
-	TRBJ2-7	TRBV3-1/TRBV3-2	-	TGTGCCAGCAGCCAAGCTTCCCGGGGCGAGCAGTACTTC	CASSQASRGEQYF
-	TRBJ1-5	TRBV6-1	once	TGTGCCAGCAGTGAGGACAAGAGCCTGTATCAGCCCCAGCATTTT	CASSEDKSLYQPQHF
-	TRBJ1-4	TRBV7-9	-	TGTGCCAGCAGCTTAGCGGCAGGGAACGAAAAACTGTTTTTT	CASSLAAGNEKLFF
-	TRBJ1-2	TRBV5-4	-	TGTGCCAGCAGCTTAGGAAGCCCAAGAGGGAACTATGGCTACACCTTC	CASSLGSPRGNYGYTF
TRBD1	TRBJ2-7	TRBV5-1	-	TGCGCCAGCCGGGACAGGGACTACGAGCAGTACTTC	CASRDRDYEQYF
-	TRBJ1-6	TRBV19	-	TGTGCCAGTAGGGGGGCGTTGAATTCACCCCTCCACTTT	CASRGALNSPLHF
-	TRBJ1-3	TRBV10-2	-	TGCGCCAGCAGTGAGCAGGCAGGTGGGGGCTCTGGAAACACCATATATTTT	CASSEQAGGGSGNTIYF
TRBD2	TRBJ2-7	TRBV5-6	-	TGTGCCAGCAGCTGGTGGGCTAGCGGGAGAGTGGAGCAGTACTTC	CASSWWASGRVEQYF
-	TRBJ2-7	TRBV27	-	TGTGCCAGCAGTAAGGGCCCTACTTCCTACGAGCAGTACTTC	CASSKGPTSYEQYF
-	TRBJ1-1	TRBV7-8	-	TGTGCCAGCAGCTTAGGTAGACTCCGGAACACTGAAGCTTTCTTT	CASSLGRLRNTEAFF
TRBD1	TRBJ1-6	TRBV29-1	-	TGCAGCGCCCGACAGGGGGCGCCTAATTCACCCCTCCACTTT	CSARQGAPNSPLHF
-	TRBJ1-5	TRBV2	-	TGTGCCAGCAGTGGAGAGCGCAATCAGCCCCAGCATTTT	CASSGERNQPQHF
-	TRBJ2-1	TRBV30	-	TGTGCCTGGACGTGGTGGAGCTCCTACAATGAGCAGTTCTTC	CAWTWWSSYNEQFF
-	TRBJ1-2	TRBV3-1/TRBV3-2	-	TGTGCCAGCAGCCAAGGAGGGACTCTCTCCCCTTTCGATGGCTACACCTTC	CASSQGGTLSPFDGYTF
-	TRBJ1-6	TRBV27	-	TGTGCCAGCAGTTTGTACACCGGGACATTAAATTCACCCCTCCACTTT	CASSLYTGTLNSPLHF
-	TRBJ2-1	TRBV7-9	-	TGTGCCAGCAGCGCCCAAGGGCCCCAAGAGTTCTTC	CASSAQGPQEFF
-	TRBJ2-3	TRBV18	-	TGTGCCAGCTCACCACTCCAGGGTGGTCAAGATACGCAGTATTTT	CASSPLQGGQDTQYF
-	TRBJ1-3	TRBV7-9	-	TGTGCCAGCAGCCTGGGGACCGGAAACACCATATATTTT	CASSLGTGNTIYF
-	TRBJ1-2	TRBV12-3/TRBV12-4	-	TGTGCCATACGACAGCGCGGGTATGGCTACACCTTC	CAIRQRGYGYTF
TRBD1	TRBJ2-7	TRBV7-2	-	TGTGCCAGCAGCTTCGGGACAGGGTTAGGTGAGCAGTACTTC	CASSFGTGLGEQYF
-	TRBJ1-6	TRBV30	-	TGTGCCTGGAGTGTATTTGGGAATTCACCCCTCCACTTT	CAWSVFGNSPLHF
TRBD2	TRBJ2-1	TRBV19	-	TGTGCCAGTAGTTCCGGACTAGCGGGGGCCAATGAGCAGTTCTTC	CASSSGLAGANEQFF
TRBD1	TRBJ2-3	TRBV11-2	-	TGTGCCAGCAGCTCGCCGCGGACAGGCGATACGCAGTATTTT	CASSSPRTGDTQYF
TRBD2	TRBJ2-1	TRBV4-1	-	TGCGCCAGCAGCCAAGTGGGACTACCCTACAATGAGCAGTTCTTC	CASSQVGLPYNEQFF
-	TRBJ1-5	TRBV5-5	-	TGTGCCAGCAGCTTGTCAGGGGAATTGGGCAATCAGCCCCAGCATTTT	CASSLSGELGNQPQHF
TRBD2	TRBJ2-2	TRBV29-1	-	TGCAGCGTTGAAGATCTCGGGACTAGCGGGCGGGGGGAGCTGTTTTTT	CSVEDLGTSGRGELFF
-	TRBJ1-1	TRBV9	-	TGTGCCAGCTCTCGAACTATGAACACTGAAGCTTTCTTT	CASSRTMNTEAFF
-	TRBJ2-7	TRBV27	-	TGTGCCAGCAGTTTAATGGGACTCCACTCCTACGAGCAGTACTTC	CASSLMGLHSYEQYF
-	TRBJ1-1	TRBV19	-	TGTGCCAGTAGTCAACACTACCTACAGGGCCCTGAAGCTTTCTTT	CASSQHYLQGPEAFF
TRBD2	TRBJ2-1	TRBV29-1	-	TGCAGCGTTGAAATGGGACTAGCGGGCAATGAGCAGTTCTTC	CSVEMGLAGNEQFF
-	TRBJ1-6	TRBV30	-	TGTGCCTGGAACCTAGGGGCTTCCGGGGGGTTT	CAWNLGASGGF
-	TRBJ1-3	TRBV5-1	once	TGCGCCAGCAGCTTCGGAACGACTGGAAACACCATATATTTT	CASSFGTTGNTIYF
-	TRBJ1-5	TRBV11-2	-	TGTGCCAGCAGCTACCAGAGCAATCAGCCCCAGCATTTT	CASSYQSNQPQHF
TRBD1	TRBJ2-5	TRBV3-1/TRBV3-2	-	TGTGCCAGCAGCCACCGCGACAGGGGTGGGACCCAGTACTTC	CASSHRDRGGTQYF
-	TRBJ1-2	TRBV5-1	-	TGCGCCAGCAGCTTGGTAGGGGATGGCTACACCTTC	CASSLVGDGYTF
-	TRBJ2-5	TRBV27	-	TGTGCCAGCAAGTCTTTCGTGGGGAGGGGGCCGAAAGAGACCCAGTACTTC	CASKSFVGRGPKETQYF
TRBD2	TRBJ2-3	TRBV3-1/TRBV3-2	-	TGTGCCAGCAGCCAAGGACTAGCGGGGGTTTCTAGCACAGATACGCAGTATTTT	CASSQGLAGVSSTDTQYF
TRBD1	TRBJ1-6	TRBV19	-	TGTGCCAGTAGTATTAGAGGGGGCGATTCACCCCTCCACTTT	CASSIRGGDSPLHF
TRBD2	TRBJ2-3	TRBV3-1/TRBV3-2	-	TGTGCCAGCAGCCAAACTTTTCAGGGGCCAGCGGGGGGCGATACTAGCACAGATACGCAGTATTTT	CASSQTFQGPAGGDTSTDTQYF
-	TRBJ1-2	TRBV3-1/TRBV3-2	-	TGTGCCAGCAGCCAAGACGGCGCGGGATTGGGCTACACCTTC	CASSQDGAGLGYTF
TRBD1	TRBJ1-5	TRBV19	-	TGTGCCAGTAGTCGACAGGGTAAGAACAATCAGCCCCAGCATTTT	CASSRQGKNNQPQHF
-	TRBJ1-6	TRBV28	-	TGTGCCAGCACGGCGGTGAATAATTCACCCCTCCACTTT	CASTAVNNSPLHF
-	TRBJ2-7	TRBV27	once	TGTGCCAGCAGTTTACGGGAGGGGGCTACCTACGAGCAGTACTTC	CASSLREGATYEQYF
-	TRBJ2-2	TRBV9	-	TGTGCCAGCAGCGTAGAAGGCGGGCGGGAGCTGTTTTTT	CASSVEGGRELFF
TRBD1	TRBJ1-4	TRBV7-2	-	TGTGCCAGCAGTCCAGGGACAGGGGTTGTCAAACTGTTTTTT	CASSPGTGVVKLFF
TRBD1	TRBJ1-5	TRBV11-2	-	TGTGCCAGCAGCACAGGGGTCGAAAGGCCCCAGCATTTT	CASSTGVERPQHF
-	TRBJ2-1	TRBV7-9	once	TGTGCCAGCAGCCCGACCTTCAATGAGCAGTTCTTC	CASSPTFNEQFF